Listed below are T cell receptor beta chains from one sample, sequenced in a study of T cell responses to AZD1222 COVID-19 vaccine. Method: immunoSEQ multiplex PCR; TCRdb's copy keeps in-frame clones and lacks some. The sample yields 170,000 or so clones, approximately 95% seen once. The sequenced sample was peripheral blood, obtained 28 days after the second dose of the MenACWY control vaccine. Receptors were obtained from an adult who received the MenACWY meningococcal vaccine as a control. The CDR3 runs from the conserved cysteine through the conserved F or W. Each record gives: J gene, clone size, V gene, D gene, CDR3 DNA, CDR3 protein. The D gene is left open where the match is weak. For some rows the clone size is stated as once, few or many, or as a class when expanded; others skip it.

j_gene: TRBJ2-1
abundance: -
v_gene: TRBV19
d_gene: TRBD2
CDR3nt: TGTGCCAGTAGGCGGGGGGTACTCCTCGGTCTTGGCTACAATGAGCAGTTCTTC
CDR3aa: CASRRGVLLGLGYNEQFF

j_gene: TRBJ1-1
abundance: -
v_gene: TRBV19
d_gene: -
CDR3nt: TGTGCCAGTAGCCTCGGACGCATCAGGATGAACACTGAAGCTTTCTTT
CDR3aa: CASSLGRIRMNTEAFF

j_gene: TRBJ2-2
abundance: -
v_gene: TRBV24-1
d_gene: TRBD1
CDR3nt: TGTGCCACCAGTGACCCCGGGACAGGGGGCATCGGGGAGCTGTTTTTT
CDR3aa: CATSDPGTGGIGELFF

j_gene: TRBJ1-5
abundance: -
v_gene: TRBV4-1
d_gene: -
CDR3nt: TGCGCCAGCAGCCAAGTGGGTAGGGGTCCCCCTTATTATAGCAATCAGCCCCAGCATTTT
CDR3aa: CASSQVGRGPPYYSNQPQHF

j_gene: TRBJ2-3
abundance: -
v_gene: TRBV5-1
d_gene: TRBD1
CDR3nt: TGCGCCAGCAGCTTGAGGGACAGTTCTAGCACAGATACGCAGTATTTT
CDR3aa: CASSLRDSSSTDTQYF

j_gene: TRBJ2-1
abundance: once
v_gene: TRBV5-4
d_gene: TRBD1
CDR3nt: TGTGCCAGCAGCAGAACCGGGACAGGGGGTGCCTACAATGAGCAGTTCTTC
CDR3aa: CASSRTGTGGAYNEQFF

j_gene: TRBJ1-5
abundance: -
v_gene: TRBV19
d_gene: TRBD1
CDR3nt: TGTGCCAGTAGTATCAGGGGGAGCAATCAGCCCCAGCATTTT
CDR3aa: CASSIRGSNQPQHF

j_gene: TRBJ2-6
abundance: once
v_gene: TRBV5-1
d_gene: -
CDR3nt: TGCGCCAGCAGCCCCGCCGGGGCCAACGTCCTGACTTTC
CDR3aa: CASSPAGANVLTF

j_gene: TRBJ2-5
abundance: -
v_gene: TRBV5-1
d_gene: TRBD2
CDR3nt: TGCGCCAGCAGCTGGGGGACTAGCCAAGAGACCCAGTACTTC
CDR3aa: CASSWGTSQETQYF

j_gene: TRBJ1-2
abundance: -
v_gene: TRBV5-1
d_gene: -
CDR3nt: TGCGCCAGCAGCCTGGCCCCTCCGGACGGGACTAACTATGGCTACACCTTC
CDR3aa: CASSLAPPDGTNYGYTF

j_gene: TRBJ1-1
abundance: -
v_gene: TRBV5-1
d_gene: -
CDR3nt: TGCGCCAGCACCCTGCAGTTGAACACTGAAGCTTTCTTT
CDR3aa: CASTLQLNTEAFF

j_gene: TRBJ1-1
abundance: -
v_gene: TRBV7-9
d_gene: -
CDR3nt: TGTGCCAGCGAGGCCTTGAACACTGAAGCTTTCTTT
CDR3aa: CASEALNTEAFF

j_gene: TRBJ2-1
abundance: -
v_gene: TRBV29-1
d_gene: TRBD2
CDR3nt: TGCAGCGTTGTGAGAGCGGGGGGGTACAATGAGCAGTTCTTC
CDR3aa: CSVVRAGGYNEQFF

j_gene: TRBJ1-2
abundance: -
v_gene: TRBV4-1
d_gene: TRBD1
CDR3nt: TGCGCCAGCAGCCCCCGACAGGGGGGGTATGGCTACACCTTC
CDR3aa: CASSPRQGGYGYTF

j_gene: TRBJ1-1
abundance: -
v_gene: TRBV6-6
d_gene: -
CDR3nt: TGTGCCAGCAGTCCGCCTGGGGGTAACACTGAAGCTTTCTTT
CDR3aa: CASSPPGGNTEAFF

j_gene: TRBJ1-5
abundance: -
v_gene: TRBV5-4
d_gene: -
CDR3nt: TGTGCCAGCAGCTTGGCAGGGATAAATCAGCCCCAGCATTTT
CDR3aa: CASSLAGINQPQHF

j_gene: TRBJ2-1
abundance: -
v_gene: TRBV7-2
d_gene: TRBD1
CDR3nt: TGTGCCAGCAGCGATAGGACAGGGGCCTCCTACAATGAGCAGTTCTTC
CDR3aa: CASSDRTGASYNEQFF

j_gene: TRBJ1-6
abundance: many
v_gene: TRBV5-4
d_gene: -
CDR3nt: TGTGCCAGCAGCTTGAACAGGGCAAATTCACCCCTCCACTTT
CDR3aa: CASSLNRANSPLHF

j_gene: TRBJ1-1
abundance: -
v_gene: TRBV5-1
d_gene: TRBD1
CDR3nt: TGCGCCAGCAGCCTCCGGGACAGGAACACTGAAGCTTTCTTT
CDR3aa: CASSLRDRNTEAFF

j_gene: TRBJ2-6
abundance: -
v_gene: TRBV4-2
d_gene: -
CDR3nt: TGTGCCAGCAGCCAGGTACAGGGACTCGATGGGGCCAACGTCCTGACTTTC
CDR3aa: CASSQVQGLDGANVLTF

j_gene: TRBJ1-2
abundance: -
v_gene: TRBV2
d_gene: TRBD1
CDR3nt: TGTGCCAGGGACAGGGGATCCCTTAACTATGGCTACACCTTC
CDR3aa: CARDRGSLNYGYTF